The clone carrying this TCR beta chain appeared many times. Antigen: not known. The sample is drawn from a study of response to subunit inactivated influenza vaccine. The CDR3 totals 15 residues. Trimming removed 6 bases from V and 10 bases from J; junction bases left unmatched: 12. Each CDR3 protein is one row after TCRdb ran MiXCR on the RT-PCR reads. The sample holds 650,000 to 800,000 distinct CDR3 sequences, around 14% seen once. Notes on the study in general: The authors proposed limited new T cell recruitment per seasonal influenza vaccination.

This specimen was PBMCs from blood, taken around 15 days before vaccination. This clonotype was obtained from a middle-aged man who received an inactivated influenza vaccine. The chain uses TRBV12-3 or TRBV12-4 and TRBJ2-1; 10 bases match TRBD2. CDR3 nucleotides: TGTGCCAGCAGCCTCTCCGGTAGCGGGGGGCAGGAGCAGTTCTTC. Encoded protein: CASSLSGSGGQEQFF.